This T cell receptor (beta chain) comes out of a study of cytomegalovirus exposure and HLA in healthy donors listed by TCRdb under 2017. With respect to the entire study: According to an earlier analysis of 587 of the donors, about 179 million T cells yielded some 110 million unique TCR beta sequences and approximately 280 Gb of sequence data. The study used immunosequencing to profile the T cell repertoires of around 600 subjects and linked those repertoires to cytomegalovirus serostatus. Among approximately 370 genotyped donors of the cohort, an average of around 250,000 unique TCR beta nucleotide sequences was sequenced per donor, of which about 19% were non-productive. A later genetic analysis took genome-wide SNP genotypes for about 55% of the 666 donors and used that subset as a discovery cohort. To decide whether each TCR beta V gene segment behaved as functional or pseudogenic, an earlier analysis of several hundred of the donors relied on high-throughput TCR beta sequencing. Of the approximately 400 genotyped donors, 65% to 90% fell in the genetic ancestry cluster associated with self-reported Caucasian donors. Every discovery cohort repertoire had been produced on one sequencing platform. An early release covering roughly 600 HLA-typed donors comprised roughly 300 gigabases of sequencing data and approximately 85 million unique TCR sequences. In addition to the first cohort of roughly 670 subjects, a separate validation cohort of 120 different subjects was used. Typing coverage varied by locus: roughly 620-630 donors for A, B, C, DRB1 and DQB1; roughly 560 for DQA1; around 610 for DPA1; around 450 for DPB1. The later analysis used no new phenotypic data to find candidate immune exposures, relying instead on TCR beta sequences and their occurrence across donors. A handful of DR-DQ haplotypes were treated as single units for association and clustering because of strong linkage in the cohort. In a later analysis, previously published TCR beta repertoires from roughly 710 donors were re-analyzed and high-resolution HLA genotyping was added so that TCR occurrence patterns could be studied. The study combined high-throughput TCR immunosequencing, statistical association of individual TCRs with disease status, and machine learning to predict cytomegalovirus infection status. Donor age, sex, ethnicity and CMV serostatus were compiled alongside the repertoire data. The study aimed to test whether cataloging public T cell receptors could reveal signatures of past pathogen exposure. Class I and class II HLA loci were covered by the typing at four-digit resolution.

The library relied on the immunoSEQ multiplex PCR assay. For the multiplex PCR, a mixture combining 60 forward primers for TCR Vbeta segments and 13 reverse primers for TCR Jbeta segments was used. Amplification of the CDR3 region of rearranged TCR beta genes was performed with a multiplex PCR assay on genomic DNA. Amplified TCR beta libraries were sequenced as 87-base-pair reads on the Illumina HiSeq System. The authors processed their data as follows. A later analysis counted 75 million to 100 million unique TCR beta chains across the 700 or so repertoires, and 9 million to 14 million of these chains were shared by at least two donors. To remove PCR and sequencing errors, raw reads were error-corrected and collapsed into unique sequences using a nearest-neighbor algorithm that merged closely related sequences. Alignment of CDR3 sequences to IMGT reference sequences was used to assign V, D and J gene segments. For a sequence to be retained, a match of at least six nucleotides was required to both a V gene segment and a J gene segment. A rearrangement counted as productive if the CDR3 had no stop codons and remained in frame with V and J, and every other rearrangement counted as non-productive. Following IMGT convention, CDR3 was defined as the stretch from the second conserved V-encoded cysteine up to the conserved J-encoded phenylalanine. The earlier analysis of a few hundred of the donors excluded sequences that lacked an unambiguous match to a single V gene segment. An earlier analysis of 450 to 650 of the donors called V segments functional above 56.7% productive rearrangements and segregating when the between-donor standard deviation exceeded 5%. A statistical classification framework was built for diagnosing cytomegalovirus status from the catalog of TCR beta chain sequences. In a later analysis, V and J genes were assigned by comparing TCR nucleotide sequences against IMGT/GENE-DB human TR gene sequences. Using the TCRdist pipeline, a later analysis assigned CDR3 sequences along with most-parsimonious VDJ recombination scenarios. In a later analysis, every TCR beta chain was defined by the combination of its CDR3 amino acid sequence and its V-gene family, and reads without a unique V-gene family were dropped. To address suspected cross-contamination and a sequencing artifact, a later analysis removed a few hundred highly shared, low-generation-probability nucleotide sequences. For each public chain, a later analysis derived a clonal expansion index from normalized ranks of inferred template counts within each repertoire. A later analysis computed generation probabilities with a VDJ recombination model fitted to out-of-frame rearrangements, and checked the results against IGoR. In a later analysis, hypergeometric tests were used to score TCR-TCR, TCR-HLA and TCR-CMV co-occurrence, with a repertoire-size bias correction applied to TCR pairs. To estimate false discovery rates, a later analysis permuted the HLA or CMV assignments 20 times. A later analysis grouped co-occurring TCRs with DBSCAN, adding TCRdist sequence similarity when clustering within HLA-allele-positive subsets. For co-occurrence clustering, repertoires with fewer than 30,000 or more than 120,000 public chains were excluded, along with roughly 5 repertoires with anomalous nucleotide sharing. This is the immuneACCESS table as TCRdb keeps it, with only in-frame sequences that have V and J called. A part of the clones is gone; compared with another copy, unresolved V genes explain less than half, and the rest is unexplained. The DNA was the basis for D and trimming; V, J and clone size are from that table. The sample data list 99,000 or so clones, and about 85% of these were observed just once. The ten largest clones add up to under 4.5% of the sample.

The germline V and J ends show losses of 3 bases and 3 bases respectively, and no gene match explains 4 bases of the junction. CDR1 MGHRA and CDR2 YSYEKL are derived from the germline V gene. Including the terminal cysteine and phenylalanine, the CDR3 comprises 16 residues. Only CDR3 DNA remains: 48 bases, in frame from the first base. On the study overall, not on this receptor specifically: Because counts were too low, roughly 16 rarely observed V segments, including chromosome 9 orphons, were excluded from the earlier analysis of 587 of the donors. The study listed 150 to 200 TCR beta chains as associated with cytomegalovirus. A further reported finding was that TCR beta sequences accurately predicted the HLA-A and HLA-B alleles for most subjects in the first cohort. The classifier was reported to diagnose cytomegalovirus status with high specificity and sensitivity in both the original and validation cohorts. Compared with the roughly 710-donor mean, donors in an Asian-associated ancestry cluster had fewer N-insertions in productive TCRs, according to a later genetic analysis. When HLA alleles, especially DR and DQ, strongly co-occurred, attributing TCR associations to individual alleles was difficult. Because the 87-base-pair reads could not distinguish some IMGT-functional V segments, including TRBV6-2 and TRBV6-3, those segments were excluded. In a later analysis, HLA-associated TCR beta chains were found to be more clonally expanded and to have lower generation probabilities than equally common non-associated chains. It was suggested by the authors that the approach could potentially be generalized to other disease states and immunological phenotypes. In a later analysis, TCR association rates were found to vary across HLA loci, with the most associated TCRs seen for DRB1 alleles and the fewest for HLA-C alleles. In vitro tests confirmed that three of the cytomegalovirus-associated TCR beta chains recognize cytomegalovirus antigens. In an earlier analysis of several hundred of the donors, most TCR beta V segments were observed in productive rearrangements about 87% or about 30% of the time, broadly matching IMGT annotations. According to a later analysis, most CMV-associated TCR beta chains appeared to be HLA-restricted, and the HLA associations seemed to be driven largely by CMV exposure. Because HLA typing was unavailable for some donors at each locus, only the typed subset was used in association tests. At a false discovery rate of 0.05, a later analysis linked around 17,000 TCR beta sequences to specific HLA alleles. Only TCR beta chains were sequenced in this cohort, and the absence of alpha or paired-chain data limited detectable features. A later genetic analysis associated a missense DCLRE1C variant with V-gene and J-gene trimming of TCR beta chains, and an independent cohort replicated the association. Most TCR sequences were seen in very few donors, while some public TCRs were found in many individuals. A group of highly shared sequence variants was considered likely to be a technical artifact of the sequencing pipeline. Immune exposure information for the cohort was limited to CMV serostatus. According to a later analysis, parvovirus B19, influenza, CMV and Epstein-Barr virus appeared linked to several top co-occurrence clusters. Correlated functional status among segregating V segments might be attributable to linkage disequilibrium, but an unknown experimental factor could not be ruled out. Presence/absence analyses assumed roughly uniform sequencing depth across donors, an assumption that may not hold.

As for this clone: Its antigen is unknown. The sample holds no much larger clone one base away, and base qualities are not on file.

In total, 630 or so healthy bone marrow donors made up the cohort. At the time of sampling, all cohort members were nominally healthy, though unrecorded immune exposures were likely present. The donor tested CMV seropositive, placing the donor among the 289 seropositive members of the cohort. Every donor gave a peripheral blood sample, and the peripheral blood mononuclear cells from that sample were used for TCR beta sequencing. The Qiagen DNeasy Blood Extraction Kit was used to extract genomic DNA from the blood cell samples. Sequences were obtained from PBMCs. This sequence uses TRBV4-1 and TRBJ2-5, and 13 bases in between align with TRBD2. The sequence derives from a female donor in good health and CMV-seropositive. The CDR3 region reads CASSQLTSGGKETQYF. The DNA sequence is as follows: TGCGCCAGCAGCCAGCTGACTAGCGGGGGGAAAGAGACCCAGTACTTC.